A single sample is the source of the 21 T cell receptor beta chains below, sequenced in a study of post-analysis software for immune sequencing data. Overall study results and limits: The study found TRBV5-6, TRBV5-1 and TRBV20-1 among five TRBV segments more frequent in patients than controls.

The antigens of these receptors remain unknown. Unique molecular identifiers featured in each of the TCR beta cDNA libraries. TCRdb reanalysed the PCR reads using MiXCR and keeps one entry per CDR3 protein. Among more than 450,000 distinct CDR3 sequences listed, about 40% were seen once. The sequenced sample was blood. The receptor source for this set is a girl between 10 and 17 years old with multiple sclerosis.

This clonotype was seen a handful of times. CDR3 DNA sequence: TGCAGCGTTGAGAGTGCGGGGACCTACGAGCAGTACTTC. Translating it yields CSVESAGTYEQYF. The gene calls are TRBV29-1 and TRBJ2-4; D may be TRBD2 (6 bases). The better agreement between TRBJ2-7 and the DNA end casts doubt on the J call. The CDR3 has 13 amino acids. CDR1 SQVTM and CDR2 ANQGSEA come from the germline V gene.

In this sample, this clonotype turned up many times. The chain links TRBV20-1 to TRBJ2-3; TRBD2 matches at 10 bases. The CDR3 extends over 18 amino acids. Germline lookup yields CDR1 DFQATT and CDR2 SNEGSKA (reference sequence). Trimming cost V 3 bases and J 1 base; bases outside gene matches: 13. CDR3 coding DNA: TGCAGTGCTAGGATGGGACTAGCGCTTACGTTGGGCACAGATACGCAGTATTTT. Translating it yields CSARMGLALTLGTDTQYF.

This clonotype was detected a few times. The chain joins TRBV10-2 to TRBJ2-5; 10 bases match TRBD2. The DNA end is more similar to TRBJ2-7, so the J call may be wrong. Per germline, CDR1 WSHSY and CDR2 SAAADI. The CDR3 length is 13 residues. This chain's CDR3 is CASSDSGRSEQYF. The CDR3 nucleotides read TGCGCCAGCAGTGATAGCGGGAGGTCCGAGCAGTACTTC.

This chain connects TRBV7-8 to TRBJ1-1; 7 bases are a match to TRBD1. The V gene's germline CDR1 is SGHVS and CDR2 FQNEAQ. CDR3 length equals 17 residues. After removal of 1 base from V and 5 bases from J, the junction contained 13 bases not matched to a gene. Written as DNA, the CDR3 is TGTGCCAGCAGCTTAGGGGTCAAGGGGGCGAGGGCAACTGAAGCTTTCTTT. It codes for CASSLGVKGARATEAFF.

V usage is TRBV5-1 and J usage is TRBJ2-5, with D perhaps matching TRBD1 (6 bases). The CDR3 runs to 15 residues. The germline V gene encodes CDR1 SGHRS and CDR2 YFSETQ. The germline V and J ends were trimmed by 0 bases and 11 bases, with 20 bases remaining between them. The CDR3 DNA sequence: TGCGCCAGCAGCTTGGGACAGGCCTTTTTTGGAGAGCAGTACTTC. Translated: CASSLGQAFFGEQYF. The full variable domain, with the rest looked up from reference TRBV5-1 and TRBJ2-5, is KAGVTQTPRYLIKTRGQQVTLSCSPISGHRSVSWYQQTPGQGLQFLFEYFSETQRNKGNFPGRFSGRQFSNSRSEMNVSTLELGDSALYLCASSLGQAFFGEQYFGPGTRLLVL.

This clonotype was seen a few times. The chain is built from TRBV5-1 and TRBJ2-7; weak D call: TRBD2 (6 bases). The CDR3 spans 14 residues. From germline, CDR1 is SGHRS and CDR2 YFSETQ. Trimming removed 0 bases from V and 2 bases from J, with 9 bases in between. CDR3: CASSLAGVAYEQYF. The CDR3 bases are TGCGCCAGCAGCTTGGCGGGAGTGGCCTACGAGCAGTACTTC.

In DNA form, the CDR3 reads TGTGCCATCAGTGAGAGCAGCGGGGGAACCTACGAGCAGTACTTC. Its translation: CAISESSGGTYEQYF. The rearrangement uses TRBV10-3 and TRBJ2-7; 8 bases are a match to TRBD2. CDR1 is ENHRY and CDR2 is SYGVKD in the germline V gene. With V trimmed by 2 bases and J by 2 bases, 5 bases remained unmatched. The CDR3 has 15 amino acids.

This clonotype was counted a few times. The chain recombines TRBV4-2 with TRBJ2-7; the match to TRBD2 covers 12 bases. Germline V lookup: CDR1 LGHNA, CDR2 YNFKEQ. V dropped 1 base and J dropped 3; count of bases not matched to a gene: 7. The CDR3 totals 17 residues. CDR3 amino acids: CASSQVRPSGGDYEQYF. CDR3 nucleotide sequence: TGTGCCAGCAGCCAAGTAAGGCCTAGCGGGGGGGACTACGAGCAGTACTTC.

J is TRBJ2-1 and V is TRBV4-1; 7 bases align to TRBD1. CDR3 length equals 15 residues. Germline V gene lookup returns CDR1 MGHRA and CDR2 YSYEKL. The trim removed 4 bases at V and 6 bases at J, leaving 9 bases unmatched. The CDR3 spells CASSLRGLGVNEQFF. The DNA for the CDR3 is TGCGCCAGCAGCCTAAGGGGGCTAGGGGTCAATGAGCAGTTCTTC.

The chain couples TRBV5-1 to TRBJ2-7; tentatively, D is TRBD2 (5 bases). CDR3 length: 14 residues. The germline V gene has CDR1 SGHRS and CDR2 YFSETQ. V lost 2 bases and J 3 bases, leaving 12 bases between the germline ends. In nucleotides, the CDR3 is TGCGCCAGCAGCTTAGGAGGTCCGGACTACGAGCAGTACTTC. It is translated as CASSLGGPDYEQYF.

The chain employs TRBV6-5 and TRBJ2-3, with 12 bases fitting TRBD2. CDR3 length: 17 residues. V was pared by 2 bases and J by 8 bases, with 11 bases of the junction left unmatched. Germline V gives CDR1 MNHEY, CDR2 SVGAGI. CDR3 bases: TGTGCCAGCAGTTACCTCGGGACTAGCGGGTCCCCGGGTACGCAGTATTTT. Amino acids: CASSYLGTSGSPGTQYF.

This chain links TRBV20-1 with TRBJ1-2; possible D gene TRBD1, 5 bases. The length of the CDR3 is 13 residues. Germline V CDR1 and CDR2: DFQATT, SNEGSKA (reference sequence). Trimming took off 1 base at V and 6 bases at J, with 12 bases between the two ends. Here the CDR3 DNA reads TGCAGTGCTAGAGGGAAAGGGGAGAATGGCTACACCTTC. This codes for CSARGKGENGYTF.

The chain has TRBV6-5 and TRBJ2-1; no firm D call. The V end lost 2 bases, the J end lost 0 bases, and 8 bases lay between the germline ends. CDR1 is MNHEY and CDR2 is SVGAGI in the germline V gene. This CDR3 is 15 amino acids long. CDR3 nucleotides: TGTGCCAGCAGTTACCAATGGAACTCCTACAATGAGCAGTTCTTC. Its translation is CASSYQWNSYNEQFF.

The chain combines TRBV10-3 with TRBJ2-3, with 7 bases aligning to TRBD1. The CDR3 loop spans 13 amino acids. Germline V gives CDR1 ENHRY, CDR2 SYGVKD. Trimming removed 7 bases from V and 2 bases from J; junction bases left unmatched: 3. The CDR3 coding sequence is TGTGCCATCAAAGGGACAGTCACAGATACGCAGTATTTT. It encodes CAIKGTVTDTQYF.

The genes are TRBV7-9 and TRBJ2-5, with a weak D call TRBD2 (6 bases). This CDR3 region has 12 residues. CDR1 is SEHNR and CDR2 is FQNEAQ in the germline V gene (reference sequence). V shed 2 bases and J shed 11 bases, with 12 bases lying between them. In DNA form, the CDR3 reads TGTGCCAGCAGCTTAACCCGGAGGGAGCAGTACTTC. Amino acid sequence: CASSLTRREQYF.

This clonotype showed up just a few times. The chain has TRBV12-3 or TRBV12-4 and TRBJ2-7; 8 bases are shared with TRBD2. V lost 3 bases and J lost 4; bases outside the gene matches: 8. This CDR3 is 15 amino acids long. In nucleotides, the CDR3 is TGTGCCAGCAGTTTTAGGAGCGGGACTAGGTACGAGCAGTACTTC. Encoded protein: CASSFRSGTRYEQYF.

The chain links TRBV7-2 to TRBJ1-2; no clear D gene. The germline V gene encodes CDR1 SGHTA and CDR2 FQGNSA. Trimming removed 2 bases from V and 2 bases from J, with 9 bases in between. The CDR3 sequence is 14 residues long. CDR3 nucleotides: TGTGCCAGCAGCTTAAGAGACGGGAACTATGGCTACACCTTC. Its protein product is CASSLRDGNYGYTF.

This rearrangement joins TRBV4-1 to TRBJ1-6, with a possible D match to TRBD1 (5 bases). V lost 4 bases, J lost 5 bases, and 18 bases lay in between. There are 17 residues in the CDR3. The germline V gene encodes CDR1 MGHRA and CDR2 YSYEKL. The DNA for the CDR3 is TGCGCCAGCAGCCTCGGGACCCCCAAAAATCATAATTCACCCCTCCACTTT. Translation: CASSLGTPKNHNSPLHF.

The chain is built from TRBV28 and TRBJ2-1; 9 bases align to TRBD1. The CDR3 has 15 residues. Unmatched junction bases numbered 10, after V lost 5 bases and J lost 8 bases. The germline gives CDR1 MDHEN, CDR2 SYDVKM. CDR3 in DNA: TGTGCCAGCAGTCAGACAGGGGGAGGTGGACATGAGCAGTTCTTC. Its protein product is CASSQTGGGGHEQFF.

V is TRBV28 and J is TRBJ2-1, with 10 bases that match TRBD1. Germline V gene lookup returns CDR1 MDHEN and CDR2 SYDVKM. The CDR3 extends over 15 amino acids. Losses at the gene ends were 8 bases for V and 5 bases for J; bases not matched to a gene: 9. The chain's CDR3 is CASGRDRGRHNEQFF. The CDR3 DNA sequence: TGTGCCAGCGGAAGAGACAGGGGGCGACACAATGAGCAGTTCTTC.

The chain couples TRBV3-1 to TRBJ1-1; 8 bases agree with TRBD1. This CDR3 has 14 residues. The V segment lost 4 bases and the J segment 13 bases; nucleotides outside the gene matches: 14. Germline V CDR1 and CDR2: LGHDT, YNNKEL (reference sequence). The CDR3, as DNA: TGTGCCAGCAGCCGAGTCGCAGGGGGCGAGAACGGTTTCTTT. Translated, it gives CASSRVAGGENGFF. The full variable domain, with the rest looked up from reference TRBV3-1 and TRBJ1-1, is DTAVSQTPKYLVTQMGNDKSIKCEQNLGHDTMYWYKQDSKKFLKIMFSYNNKELIINETVPNRFSPKSPDKAHLNLHINSLELGDSAVYFCASSRVAGGENGFFGQGTRLTVV.